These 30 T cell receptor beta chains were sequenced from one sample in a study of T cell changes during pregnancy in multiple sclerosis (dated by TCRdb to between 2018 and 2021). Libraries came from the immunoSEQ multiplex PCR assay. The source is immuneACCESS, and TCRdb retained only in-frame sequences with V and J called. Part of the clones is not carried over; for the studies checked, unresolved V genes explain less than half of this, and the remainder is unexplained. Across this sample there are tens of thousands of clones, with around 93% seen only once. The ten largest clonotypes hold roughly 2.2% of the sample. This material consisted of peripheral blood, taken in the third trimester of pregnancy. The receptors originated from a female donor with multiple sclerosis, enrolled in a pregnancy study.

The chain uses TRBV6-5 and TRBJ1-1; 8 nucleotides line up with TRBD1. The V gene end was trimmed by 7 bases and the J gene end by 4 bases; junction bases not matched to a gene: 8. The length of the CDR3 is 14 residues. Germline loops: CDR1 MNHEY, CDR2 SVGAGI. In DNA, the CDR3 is TGTGCCAGCAACCCAAACAGGGGGAGCACTGAAGCTTTCTTT. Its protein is CASNPNRGSTEAFF.

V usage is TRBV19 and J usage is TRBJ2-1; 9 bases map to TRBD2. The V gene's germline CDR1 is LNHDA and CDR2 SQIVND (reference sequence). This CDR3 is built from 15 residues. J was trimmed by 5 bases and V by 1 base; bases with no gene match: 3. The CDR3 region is CASSIVAGGNNEQFF. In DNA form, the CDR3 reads TGTGCCAGTAGTATAGTGGCGGGAGGGAACAATGAGCAGTTCTTC. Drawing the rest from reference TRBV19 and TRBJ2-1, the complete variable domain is DGGITQSPKYLFRKEGQNVTLSCEQNLNHDAMYWYRQDPGQGLRLIYYSQIVNDFQKGDIAEGYSVSREKKESFPLTVTSAQKNPTAFYLCASSIVAGGNNEQFFGPGTRLTVL.

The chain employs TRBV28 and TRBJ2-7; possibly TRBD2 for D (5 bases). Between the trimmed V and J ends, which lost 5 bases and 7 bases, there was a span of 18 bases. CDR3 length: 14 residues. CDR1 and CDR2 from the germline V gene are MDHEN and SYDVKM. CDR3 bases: TGTGCCAGCAGTGGAAACTTTGAGGGTCGAGAGCAGTACTTC. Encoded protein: CASSGNFEGREQYF.

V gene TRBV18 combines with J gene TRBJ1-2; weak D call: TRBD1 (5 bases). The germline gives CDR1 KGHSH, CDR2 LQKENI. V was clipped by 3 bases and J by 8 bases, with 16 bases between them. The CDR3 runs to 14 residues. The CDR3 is CASSPTGQGLGYTF. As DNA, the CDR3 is TGTGCCAGCTCACCGACCGGCCAGGGTTTGGGCTACACCTTC.

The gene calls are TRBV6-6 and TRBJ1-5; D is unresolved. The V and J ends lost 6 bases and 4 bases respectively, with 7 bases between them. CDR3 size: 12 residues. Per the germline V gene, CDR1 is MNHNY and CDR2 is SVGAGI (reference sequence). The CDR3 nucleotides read TGTGCCAGCAGCCCCCCTAATCAGCCCCAGCATTTT. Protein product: CASSPPNQPQHF.

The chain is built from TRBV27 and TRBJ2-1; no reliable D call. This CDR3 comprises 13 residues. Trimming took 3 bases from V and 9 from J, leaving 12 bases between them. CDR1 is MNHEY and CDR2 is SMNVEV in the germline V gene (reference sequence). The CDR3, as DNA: TGTGCCAGCAGTTTCCCTCTTTCCTCTGAGCAGTTCTTC. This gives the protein CASSFPLSSEQFF.

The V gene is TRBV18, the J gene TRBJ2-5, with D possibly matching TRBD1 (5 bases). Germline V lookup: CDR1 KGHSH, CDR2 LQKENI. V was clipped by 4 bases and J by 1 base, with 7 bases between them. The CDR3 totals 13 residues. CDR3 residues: CASSLGLQETQYF. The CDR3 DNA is TGTGCCAGCTCACTGGGGCTCCAAGAGACCCAGTACTTC.

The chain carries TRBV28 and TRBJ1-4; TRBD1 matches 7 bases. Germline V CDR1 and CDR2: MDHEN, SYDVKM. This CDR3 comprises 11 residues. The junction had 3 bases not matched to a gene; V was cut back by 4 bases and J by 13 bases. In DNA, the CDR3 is TGTGCCAGCAGTTCGACAGGGAGACTGTTTTTT. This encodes CASSSTGRLFF.

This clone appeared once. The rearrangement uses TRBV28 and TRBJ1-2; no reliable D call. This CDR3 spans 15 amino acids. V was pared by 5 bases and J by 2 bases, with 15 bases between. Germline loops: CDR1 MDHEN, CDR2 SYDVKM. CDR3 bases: TGTGCCAGCAGTCTCCAATCCCCAGAAAACTATGGCTACACCTTC. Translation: CASSLQSPENYGYTF.

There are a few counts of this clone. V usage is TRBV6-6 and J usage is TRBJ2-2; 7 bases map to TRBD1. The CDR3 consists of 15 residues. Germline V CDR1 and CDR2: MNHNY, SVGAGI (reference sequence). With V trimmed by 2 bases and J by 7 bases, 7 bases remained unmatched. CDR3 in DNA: TGTGCCAGCAGTTACCCTGGGACAGCGGACGGGGAGCTGTTTTTT. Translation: CASSYPGTADGELFF.

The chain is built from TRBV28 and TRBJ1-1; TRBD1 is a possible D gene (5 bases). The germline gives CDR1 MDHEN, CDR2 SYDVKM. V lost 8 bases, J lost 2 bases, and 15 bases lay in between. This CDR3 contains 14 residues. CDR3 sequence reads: CASASGNRNTEAFF. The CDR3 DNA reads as TGTGCCAGCGCATCAGGGAATCGAAACACTGAAGCTTTCTTT.

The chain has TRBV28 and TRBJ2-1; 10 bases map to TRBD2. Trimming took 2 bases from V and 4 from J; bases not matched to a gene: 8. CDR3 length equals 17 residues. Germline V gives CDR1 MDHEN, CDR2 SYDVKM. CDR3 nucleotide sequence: TGTGCCAGCAGTTTACTTGGAGCGGGAGGGTATTACAATGAGCAGTTCTTC. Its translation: CASSLLGAGGYYNEQFF.

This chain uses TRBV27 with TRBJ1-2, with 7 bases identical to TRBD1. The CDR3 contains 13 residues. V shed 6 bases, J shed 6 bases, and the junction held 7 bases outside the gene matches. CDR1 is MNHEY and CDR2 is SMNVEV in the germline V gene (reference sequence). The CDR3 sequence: CASRNRGEDGYTF. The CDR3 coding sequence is TGTGCCAGCAGGAACAGGGGAGAGGATGGCTACACCTTC.

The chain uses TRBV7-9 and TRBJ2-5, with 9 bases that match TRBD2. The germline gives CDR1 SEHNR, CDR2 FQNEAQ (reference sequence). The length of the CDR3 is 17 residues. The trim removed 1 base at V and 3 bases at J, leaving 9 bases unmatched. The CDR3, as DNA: TGTGCCAGCAGCTTAGGTTTAGCGGGAGAGAAGAAAGAGACCCAGTACTTC. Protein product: CASSLGLAGEKKETQYF.

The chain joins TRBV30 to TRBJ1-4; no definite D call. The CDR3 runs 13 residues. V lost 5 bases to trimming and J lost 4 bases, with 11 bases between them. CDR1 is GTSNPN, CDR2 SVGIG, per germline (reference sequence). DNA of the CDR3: TGTGCCTGGGCCGAAACGGGTAATGAAAAACTGTTTTTT. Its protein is CAWAETGNEKLFF.

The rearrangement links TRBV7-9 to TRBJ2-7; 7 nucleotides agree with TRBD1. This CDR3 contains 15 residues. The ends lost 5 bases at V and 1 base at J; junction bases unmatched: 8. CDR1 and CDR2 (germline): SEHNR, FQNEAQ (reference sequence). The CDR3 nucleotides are TGTGCCAGCAGCGCTCGGACAGGACCTTCCTACGAGCAGTACTTC. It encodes CASSARTGPSYEQYF.

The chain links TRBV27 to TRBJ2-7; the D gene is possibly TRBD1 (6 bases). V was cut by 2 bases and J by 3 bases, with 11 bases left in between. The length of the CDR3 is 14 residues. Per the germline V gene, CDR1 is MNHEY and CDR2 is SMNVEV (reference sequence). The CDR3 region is CASSLKGTHYEQYF. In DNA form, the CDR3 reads TGTGCCAGCAGTTTAAAAGGGACACACTACGAGCAGTACTTC.

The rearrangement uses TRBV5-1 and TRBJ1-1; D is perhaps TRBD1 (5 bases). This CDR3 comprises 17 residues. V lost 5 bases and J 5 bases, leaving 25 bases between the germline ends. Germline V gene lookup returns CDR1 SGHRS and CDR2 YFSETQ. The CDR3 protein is CASRAVVYGEGETEAFF. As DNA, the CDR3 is TGCGCCAGCAGAGCAGTAGTCTATGGGGAAGGGGAAACTGAAGCTTTCTTT. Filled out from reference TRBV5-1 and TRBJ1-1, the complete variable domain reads KAGVTQTPRYLIKTRGQQVTLSCSPISGHRSVSWYQQTPGQGLQFLFEYFSETQRNKGNFPGRFSGRQFSNSRSEMNVSTLELGDSALYLCASRAVVYGEGETEAFFGQGTRLTVV.

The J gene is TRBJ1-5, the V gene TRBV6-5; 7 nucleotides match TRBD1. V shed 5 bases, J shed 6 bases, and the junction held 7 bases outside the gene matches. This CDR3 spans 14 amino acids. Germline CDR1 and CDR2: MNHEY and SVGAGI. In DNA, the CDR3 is TGTGCCAGCAGTAAACAGACAGGGACTCAGCCCCAGCATTTT. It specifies CASSKQTGTQPQHF.

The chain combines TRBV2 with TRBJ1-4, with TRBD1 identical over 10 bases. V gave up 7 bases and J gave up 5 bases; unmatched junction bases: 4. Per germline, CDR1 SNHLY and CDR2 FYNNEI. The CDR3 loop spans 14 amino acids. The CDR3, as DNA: TGTGCCAGCAAGGACAGGGGGAACAATGAAAAACTGTTTTTT. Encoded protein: CASKDRGNNEKLFF.

CDR3 amino acids: CASSLGTQGAFEKLFF. Written as DNA, the CDR3 is TGTGCCAGCAGCTTAGGGACTCAGGGGGCATTTGAAAAACTGTTTTTT. This sequence joins TRBV7-9 and TRBJ1-4, with 8 bases aligning to TRBD1. The CDR3 spans 16 residues. V lost 1 base, J lost 7 bases, and 8 bases stayed unmatched. Germline V gene data show CDR1 as SEHNR and CDR2 as FQNEAQ (reference sequence).

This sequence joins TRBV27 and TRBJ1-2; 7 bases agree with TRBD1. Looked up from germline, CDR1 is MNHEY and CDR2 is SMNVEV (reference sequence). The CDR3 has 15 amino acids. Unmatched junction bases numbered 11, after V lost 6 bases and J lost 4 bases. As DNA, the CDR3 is TGTGCCAGCAGAAACACAGGGACAGAAGGCTATGGCTACACCTTC. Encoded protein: CASRNTGTEGYGYTF.

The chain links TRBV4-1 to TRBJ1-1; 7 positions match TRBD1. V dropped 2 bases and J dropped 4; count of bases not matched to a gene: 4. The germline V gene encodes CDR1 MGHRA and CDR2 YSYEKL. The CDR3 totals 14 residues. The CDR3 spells CASSQLQGTTEAFF. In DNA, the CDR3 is TGCGCCAGCAGCCAATTACAGGGGACCACTGAAGCTTTCTTT.

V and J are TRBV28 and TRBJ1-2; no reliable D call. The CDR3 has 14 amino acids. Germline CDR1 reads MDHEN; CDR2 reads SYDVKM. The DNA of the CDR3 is TGTGCTACCGTATTAGGGAGTAAAAACTATGGCTACACCTTC. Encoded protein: CATVLGSKNYGYTF.

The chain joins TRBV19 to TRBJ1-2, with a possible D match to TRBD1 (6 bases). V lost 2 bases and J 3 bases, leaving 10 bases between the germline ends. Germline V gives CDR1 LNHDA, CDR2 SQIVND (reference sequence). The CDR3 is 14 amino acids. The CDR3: CASSIYRADYGYTF. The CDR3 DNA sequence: TGTGCCAGTAGTATATACAGGGCGGACTATGGCTACACCTTC.

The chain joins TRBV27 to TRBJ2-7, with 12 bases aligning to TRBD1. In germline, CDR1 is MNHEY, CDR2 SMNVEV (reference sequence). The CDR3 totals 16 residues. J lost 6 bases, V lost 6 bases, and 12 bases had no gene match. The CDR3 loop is CASSNPLGQGAIEQYF. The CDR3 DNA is TGTGCCAGCAGCAACCCCTTGGGACAGGGGGCTATCGAGCAGTACTTC.

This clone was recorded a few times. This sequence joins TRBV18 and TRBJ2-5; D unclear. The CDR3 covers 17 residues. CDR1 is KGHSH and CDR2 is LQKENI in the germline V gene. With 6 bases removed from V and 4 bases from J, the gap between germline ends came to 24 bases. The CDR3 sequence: CASSLIPADKSGETQYF. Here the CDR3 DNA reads TGTGCCAGCTCCCTCATCCCGGCCGACAAAAGTGGAGAGACCCAGTACTTC.

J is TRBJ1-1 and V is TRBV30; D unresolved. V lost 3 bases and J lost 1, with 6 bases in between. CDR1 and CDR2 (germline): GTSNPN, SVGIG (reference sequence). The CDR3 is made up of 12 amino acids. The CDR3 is CAWRGANTEAFF. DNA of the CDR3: TGTGCCTGGAGGGGCGCGAACACTGAAGCTTTCTTT.

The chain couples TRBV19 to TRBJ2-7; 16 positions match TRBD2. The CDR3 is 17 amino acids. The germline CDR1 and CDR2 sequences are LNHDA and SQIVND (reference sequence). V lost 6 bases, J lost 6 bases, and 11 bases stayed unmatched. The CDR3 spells CASSNPTGTSGRGEQYF. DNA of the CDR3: TGTGCCAGTAGCAACCCAACCGGGACTAGCGGGAGGGGCGAGCAGTACTTC.

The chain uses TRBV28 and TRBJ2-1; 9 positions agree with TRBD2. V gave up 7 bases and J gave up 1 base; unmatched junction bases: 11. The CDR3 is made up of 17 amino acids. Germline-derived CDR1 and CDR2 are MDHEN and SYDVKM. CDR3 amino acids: CASTSSGAPQSYNEQFF. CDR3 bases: TGTGCCAGCACATCTAGCGGGGCCCCCCAATCCTACAATGAGCAGTTCTTC. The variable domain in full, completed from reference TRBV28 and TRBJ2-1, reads DVKVTQSSRYLVKRTGEKVFLECVQDMDHENMFWYRQDPGLGLRLIYFSYDVKMKEKGDIPEGYSVSREKKERFSLILESASTNQTSMYLCASTSSGAPQSYNEQFFGPGTRLTVL.